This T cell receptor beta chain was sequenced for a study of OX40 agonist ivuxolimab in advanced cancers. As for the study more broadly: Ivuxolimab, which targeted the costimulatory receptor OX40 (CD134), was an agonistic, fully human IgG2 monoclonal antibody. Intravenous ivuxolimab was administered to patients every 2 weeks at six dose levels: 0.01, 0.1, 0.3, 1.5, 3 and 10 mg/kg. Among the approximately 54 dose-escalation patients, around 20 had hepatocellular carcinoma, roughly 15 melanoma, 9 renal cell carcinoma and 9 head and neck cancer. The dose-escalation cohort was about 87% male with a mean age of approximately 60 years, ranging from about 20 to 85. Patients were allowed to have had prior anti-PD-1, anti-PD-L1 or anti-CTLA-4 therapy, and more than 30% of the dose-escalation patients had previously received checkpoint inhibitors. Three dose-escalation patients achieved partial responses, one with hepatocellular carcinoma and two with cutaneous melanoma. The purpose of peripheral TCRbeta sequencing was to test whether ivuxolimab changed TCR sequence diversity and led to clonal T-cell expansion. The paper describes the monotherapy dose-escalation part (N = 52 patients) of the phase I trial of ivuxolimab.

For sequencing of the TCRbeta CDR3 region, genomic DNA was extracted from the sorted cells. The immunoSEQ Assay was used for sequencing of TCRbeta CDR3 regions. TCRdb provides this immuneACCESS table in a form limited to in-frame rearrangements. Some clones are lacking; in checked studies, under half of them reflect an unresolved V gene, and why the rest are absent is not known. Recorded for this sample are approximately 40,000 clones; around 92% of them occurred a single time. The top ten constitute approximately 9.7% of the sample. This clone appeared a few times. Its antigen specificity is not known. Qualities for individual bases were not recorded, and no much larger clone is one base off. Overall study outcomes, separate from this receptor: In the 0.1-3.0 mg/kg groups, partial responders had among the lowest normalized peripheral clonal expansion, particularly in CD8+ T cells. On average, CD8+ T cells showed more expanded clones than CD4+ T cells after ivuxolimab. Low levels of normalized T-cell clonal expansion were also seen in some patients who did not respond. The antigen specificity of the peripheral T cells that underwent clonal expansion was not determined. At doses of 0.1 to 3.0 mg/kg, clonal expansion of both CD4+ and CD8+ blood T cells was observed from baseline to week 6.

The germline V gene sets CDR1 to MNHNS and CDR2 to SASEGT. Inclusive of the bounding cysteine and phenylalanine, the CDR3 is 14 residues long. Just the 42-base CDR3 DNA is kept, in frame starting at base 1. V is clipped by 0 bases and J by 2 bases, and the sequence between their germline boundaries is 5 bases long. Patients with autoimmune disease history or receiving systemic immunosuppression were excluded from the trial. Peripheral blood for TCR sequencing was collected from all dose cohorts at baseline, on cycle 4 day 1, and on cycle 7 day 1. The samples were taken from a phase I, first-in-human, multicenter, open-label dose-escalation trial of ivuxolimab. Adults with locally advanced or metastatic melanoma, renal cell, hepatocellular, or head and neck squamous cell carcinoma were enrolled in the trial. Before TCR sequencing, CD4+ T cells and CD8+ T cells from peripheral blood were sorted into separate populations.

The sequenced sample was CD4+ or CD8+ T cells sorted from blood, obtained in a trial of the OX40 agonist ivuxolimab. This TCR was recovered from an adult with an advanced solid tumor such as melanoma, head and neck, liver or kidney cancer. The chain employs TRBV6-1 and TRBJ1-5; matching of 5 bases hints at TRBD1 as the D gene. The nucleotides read TGTGCCAGCAGTGAAGCAGGGGGCAATCAGCCCCAGCATTTT. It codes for CASSEAGGNQPQHF.